Presented here are 21 T cell receptor beta chains from one specimen sequenced in a study of T cell changes during pregnancy in multiple sclerosis. Assay used: immunoSEQ multiplex PCR; TCRdb lists only in-frame clones, some missing. The sample has over 70,000 clones; over 85% are singletons. The starting material was peripheral blood, obtained in the first trimester of pregnancy. Source of these receptors: a female donor with multiple sclerosis, enrolled in a pregnancy study.

The J gene is TRBJ2-3, the V gene TRBV29-1; weak D call: TRBD2 (6 bases). Germline values: CDR1 SQVTM, CDR2 ANQGSEA. This CDR3 has 13 amino acids. V dropped 2 bases and J dropped 2 bases, with 8 bases sitting between them. The CDR3 spells CSVEREATDTQYF. The CDR3, as DNA: TGCAGCGTTGAAAGGGAGGCCACAGATACGCAGTATTTT.

The chain joins TRBV9 to TRBJ2-1; 9 bases line up with TRBD2. The CDR3 spans 17 residues. Germline CDR1 is SGDLS and CDR2 is YYNGEE. V trimming: 0 bases; J trimming: 8 bases; junction bases outside the gene matches: 12. CDR3 sequence reads: CASSVVAGDLPLDEQFF. The CDR3, as DNA: TGTGCCAGCAGCGTAGTAGCGGGGGACCTCCCCCTGGATGAGCAGTTCTTC.

The CDR3 region is CASSNPRGQGDRRTVKKLFF. The CDR3 bases are TGTGCCAGTAGTAACCCCCGGGGACAGGGCGACCGAAGGACCGTGAAAAAACTGTTTTTT. The chain carries TRBV19 and TRBJ1-4; TRBD1 aligns across 9 bases. Germline lookup yields CDR1 LNHDA and CDR2 SQIVND (reference sequence). V dropped 4 bases and J dropped 9; count of bases not matched to a gene: 24. The CDR3 consists of 20 residues.

The V call is TRBV30, the J call TRBJ1-1, with unresolved D. The CDR3 runs 12 residues. Germline values: CDR1 GTSNPN, CDR2 SVGIG (reference sequence). Trimming cost V 4 bases and J 5 bases, with 11 bases left between them. In nucleotides, the CDR3 is TGTGCCTGGACGACGGGGAAGACTGAAGCTTTCTTT. This sequence encodes CAWTTGKTEAFF.

The rearrangement joins TRBV29-1 to TRBJ2-2; D uncertain. Germline V gives CDR1 SQVTM, CDR2 ANQGSEA. V was shortened by 0 bases and J by 2 bases, with 7 bases between the two germline ends. The CDR3 consists of 14 residues. The CDR3 protein is CSVEDPLNTGELFF. Written as DNA, the CDR3 is TGCAGCGTTGAAGACCCCTTAAACACCGGGGAGCTGTTTTTT.

This chain links TRBV27 with TRBJ2-7; weak D call: TRBD1 (6 bases). CDR3 length: 15 residues. Germline V CDR1 and CDR2: MNHEY, SMNVEV (reference sequence). Trimming stripped 0 bases from V and 0 bases from J, with 9 bases between. Here the CDR3 reads CASSLSDRSSYEQYF. The CDR3 DNA reads as TGTGCCAGCAGTTTATCCGACAGGAGCTCCTACGAGCAGTACTTC.

The J gene is TRBJ2-1, the V gene TRBV5-1, with 12 bases aligning to TRBD1. Germline CDR1 and CDR2: SGHRS and YFSETQ. The trim removed 0 bases at V and 2 bases at J, leaving 12 bases unmatched. The CDR3 sequence is 20 residues long. CDR3 in DNA: TGCGCCAGCAGCTTGGGACCGGCCGATGGGGACAGGGGGCCCTACAATGAGCAGTTCTTC. Amino acids: CASSLGPADGDRGPYNEQFF.

The chain has TRBV5-1 and TRBJ1-1; possibly TRBD1 for D (5 bases). The CDR3 runs 14 residues. CDR1 SGHRS and CDR2 YFSETQ come from the germline V gene. The germline V and J ends were trimmed by 6 bases and 1 base, with 13 bases remaining between them. The CDR3 protein is CASTTQGGNTEAFF. CDR3 DNA: TGCGCCAGCACCACCCAGGGAGGGAACACTGAAGCTTTCTTT.

The chain is built from TRBV5-6 and TRBJ2-5; 7 bases match TRBD2. CDR1 SGHDT and CDR2 YYEEEE come from the germline V gene. The CDR3 contains 14 residues. V lost 5 bases and J lost 2; bases outside the gene matches: 6. CDR3 DNA sequence: TGTGCCAGCAGACTTTCCGGGGGGCAAGAGACCCAGTACTTC. Protein: CASRLSGGQETQYF.

The rearrangement links TRBV27 to TRBJ1-2; 7 bases agree with TRBD1. In germline, CDR1 is MNHEY, CDR2 SMNVEV (reference sequence). The CDR3 spans 16 residues. J gave up 7 bases and V 1 base, and 12 bases lay outside the gene matches. The CDR3 bases are TGTGCCAGCAGTTTATACCCTTCGACAGGGCTCGGTGGCTACACCTTC. As protein: CASSLYPSTGLGGYTF.

J is TRBJ2-7 and V is TRBV5-8; 7 positions match TRBD1. J lost 5 bases, V lost 5 bases, and 13 bases had no gene match. This CDR3 has 15 amino acids. From germline, CDR1 is SGHTS and CDR2 YDEGEE. CDR3 region: CASSTGATGSHEQYF. The CDR3 DNA reads TGTGCCAGCAGTACAGGTGCGACAGGGAGCCACGAGCAGTACTTC.

With respect to this clone: The junction shows a germline mismatch at one end, possibly a read error. The chain employs TRBV29-1 and TRBJ1-4, with 9 positions matching TRBD1. The CDR3 totals 14 residues. Germline CDR1 and CDR2: SQVTM and ANQGSEA. Written as DNA, the CDR3 is TGCAGCGTCGGGGACAGGGCAACCAATGAAAAACTGTTTTTT. It is translated as CSVGDRATNEKLFF.

The rearrangement joins TRBV5-6 to TRBJ2-7, with D perhaps TRBD2 (6 bases). The CDR3 runs 14 residues. The V end lost 4 bases, the J end lost 2 bases, and 13 bases lay between the germline ends. Germline values: CDR1 SGHDT, CDR2 YYEEEE. The CDR3 nucleotides read TGTGCCAGCAGCCTGGGCCGGACTACCTACGAGCAGTACTTC. It specifies CASSLGRTTYEQYF. Full variable domain (outside the CDR3, taken from reference TRBV5-6 and TRBJ2-7): DAGVTQSPTHLIKTRGQQVTLRCSPKSGHDTVSWYQQALGQGPQFIFQYYEEEERQRGNFPDRFSGHQFPNYSSELNVNALLLGDSALYLCASSLGRTTYEQYFGPGTRLTVT.

The chain is built from TRBV5-1 and TRBJ2-1, with a weak D call TRBD2 (5 bases). The CDR3 is 15 amino acids. Germline V gives CDR1 SGHRS, CDR2 YFSETQ. Trimming removed 0 bases at V and 0 bases at J, with 7 bases between. The CDR3 loop reads CASSLEEVSYNEQFF. The CDR3 DNA reads as TGCGCCAGCAGCTTGGAGGAGGTCTCCTACAATGAGCAGTTCTTC. Full variable domain (rest looked up from reference TRBV5-1 and TRBJ2-1): KAGVTQTPRYLIKTRGQQVTLSCSPISGHRSVSWYQQTPGQGLQFLFEYFSETQRNKGNFPGRFSGRQFSNSRSEMNVSTLELGDSALYLCASSLEEVSYNEQFFGPGTRLTVL.

The DNA for the CDR3 is TGTGCCAGCAGCGCCACCGGGACAGTAGCCTCACCCCTCCACTTT. Its protein product is CASSATGTVASPLHF. The genes are TRBV13 and TRBJ1-6; TRBD1 aligns across 7 bases. CDR1 is PRHDT, CDR2 FYEKMQ, per germline (reference sequence). V lost 5 bases, J lost 10 bases, and 11 bases stayed unmatched. The CDR3 totals 15 residues.

V gene TRBV13 combines with J gene TRBJ1-3; 12 bases match TRBD1. Trimming removed 5 bases from V and 9 bases from J; junction bases left unmatched: 5. The CDR3 is made up of 14 amino acids. Germline V CDR1 and CDR2: PRHDT, FYEKMQ (reference sequence). DNA of the CDR3: TGTGCCAGCAGCCCCGGGACAGGGGGCCGCACCATATATTTT. Encoded protein: CASSPGTGGRTIYF.

A remark on this clone: At one end the junction does not follow the germline gene, possibly because of a read error. Here the CDR3 DNA reads TGTGCTAGCAGCACCCTAGCGGGGGGCTCCTACAATGAGCAGTTCTTC. This encodes CASSTLAGGSYNEQFF. The chain links TRBV7-7 to TRBJ2-1; TRBD2 agrees at 11 bases. CDR1 is SSHAT, CDR2 FNYEAQ, per germline (reference sequence). The CDR3 covers 16 residues.

This chain connects TRBV7-3 to TRBJ1-1; 10 bases align to TRBD1. This CDR3 spans 13 amino acids. The trim removed 5 bases at V and 8 bases at J, leaving 5 bases unmatched. The V gene's germline CDR1 is SGHTA and CDR2 FQGTGA. The CDR3 reads CASSPTGGLEAFF. CDR3 sequence (DNA): TGTGCCAGCAGCCCGACAGGGGGCTTAGAAGCTTTCTTT.

The V call is TRBV5-6, the J call TRBJ1-4; a weak D match, TRBD1 (6 bases). Germline V gene sequence: CDR1 SGHDT, CDR2 YYEEEE. This CDR3 spans 15 amino acids. Trimming pared 5 bases from V and 3 bases from J, leaving 14 bases between. The CDR3 DNA reads TGTGCCAGCAGTTATGACAGGTCTCCTAATGAAAAACTGTTTTTT. Protein sequence: CASSYDRSPNEKLFF.

This chain joins TRBV6-5 and TRBJ1-2; D unresolved. Germline CDR1 is MNHEY and CDR2 is SVGAGI. This CDR3 has 14 amino acids. Trimming cost V 3 bases and J 8 bases, with 16 bases left between them. Here the CDR3 reads CASSYSPQVWGYTF. CDR3 sequence (DNA): TGTGCCAGCAGTTATTCCCCCCAGGTCTGGGGCTACACCTTC.

This chain connects TRBV5-1 to TRBJ2-5, with 14 positions matching TRBD2. The CDR3 runs 15 residues. V lost 4 bases, J lost 6 bases, and 5 bases stayed unmatched. Germline CDR1 SGHRS, CDR2 YFSETQ. CDR3: CASSEGLAGVKTQYF. The CDR3 DNA reads as TGCGCCAGCAGCGAGGGACTAGCGGGGGTAAAGACCCAGTACTTC.